This paragraph reports one T cell receptor (beta chain). Its recognized antigen is unknown. Base qualities are missing; no much larger clone stands one base away. The CDR3 runs 15 residues from the cysteine to the phenylalanine. Kept here is only the CDR3 DNA, which spans 45 bases and is read in frame from base 1. The germline ends are 13 bases apart after V is trimmed by 6 bases and J by 1 base. For CDR1 and CDR2, the germline V gene lists SGHAT and FQNNGV. This entry is derived from a study of PD-1 blockade in classical Hodgkin lymphoma (TCRdb year 2020). Regarding the research as a whole: Nivolumab dosing was 3 mg/kg intravenously every 2 weeks, continuing until either disease progression or unacceptable toxicity. A peripheral blood immune signature of response to PD-1 blockade in classical Hodgkin lymphoma was defined using TCR beta sequencing and CyTOF. Overall study outcomes, separate from this receptor: Patients starting nivolumab less than 1 year after ASCT had lower diversity and were excluded from later analyses to avoid confounding by immune reconstitution. Trial patients with a complete response had baseline diversity similar to that of newly diagnosed patients, while partial responders and progressors had significantly lower diversity. Baseline TCR diversity was reported to be lower in newly diagnosed patients than in healthy donors, and even lower in relapsed/refractory patients. By C4D1, a significant rise was seen in CD4+ TCR diversity but not in CD8+ TCR diversity (p=0.0027 vs p=0.16), and the rise was most apparent among complete responders (p=0.02). The study was restricted to a single clinical trial cohort, and the causes of repertoire differences, possibly disease activity or prior therapy, were left undefined.

Genomic DNA was extracted with the Qiagen DNeasy kit from unsorted PBMCs and from negatively selected CD4+ and CD8+ fractions. TCR beta CDR3 regions were subjected to amplification by immunoSEQ multiplex PCR with primers that anneal to V and J segments. A synthetic immune receptor repertoire was used to minimize amplification bias, and any residual bias was removed computationally once sequencing was done. Per the original workflow: Custom Python scripts were used to quantify repertoire diversity as the Shannon entropy index. Unsorted, CD4+ and CD8+ repertoires were analyzed separately, except for combined analyses in which CD4+ and CD8+ sequences were merged in silico. A clone counted as expanded when the clone's frequency after treatment rose at least 2-fold relative to C1D1, and clones undetected at baseline were given a pseudocount of 0.5. Clones with 0 or 1 copy at C1D1 were classified as singleton clones, and clones with 2 or more copies were classified as non-singleton clones. Clones expanded in unsorted samples were assigned a CD4+, CD8+ or unknown annotation through matching of protein sequences in sorted samples from the same patient. Diversity changes from C1D1 to C4D1 were tested in paired samples using Wilcoxon tests. TCRdb holds this immuneACCESS table with in-frame rearrangements only. Some clones are missing; in checked studies, unresolved V genes explain under half, and the rest has no known cause. The D gene and trimming were derived from the DNA, and the V and J assignments and clone size from that table. The table for this sample lists more than 75,000 clones; about 92% of them were counted only once. The ten most abundant clones make up roughly 2.1% of the sample.

The time point label of this sample denotes: cycle 4 day 1 (C4D1), after less than 7 weeks of nivolumab. All trial patients had relapsed after autologous stem cell transplantation, with cohorts A, B and C differing in prior brentuximab vedotin exposure. A total of under 70 patients with relapsed/refractory classical Hodgkin lymphoma made up the trial cohort, and each patient's best overall response was complete response, partial response or progressive disease. In the multi-cohort phase II CheckMate 205 trial, trial patients received single-agent nivolumab. An independent review committee assessed best overall response by applying the 2007 International Working Group response criteria. Trial PBMCs were collected immediately before nivolumab initiation (C1D1) and during therapy at cycle 2 day 1 and cycle 4 day 1. Peripheral blood was collected in 8 mL Vacutainer Cell Preparation Tubes, from which PBMCs were isolated by centrifugation and then cryopreserved.

This receptor chain uses TRBV11-2 and TRBJ2-4; the D gene cannot be resolved reliably. The receptor was isolated from a human donor with classical Hodgkin lymphoma. The sample here was peripheral blood mononuclear cells (PBMCs), taken before the fourth cycle of nivolumab. The nucleotide sequence is TGTGCCAGCAGACCCAATCGGTACGCCAAAAACATTCAGTACTTC. This is translated as CASRPNRYAKNIQYF.